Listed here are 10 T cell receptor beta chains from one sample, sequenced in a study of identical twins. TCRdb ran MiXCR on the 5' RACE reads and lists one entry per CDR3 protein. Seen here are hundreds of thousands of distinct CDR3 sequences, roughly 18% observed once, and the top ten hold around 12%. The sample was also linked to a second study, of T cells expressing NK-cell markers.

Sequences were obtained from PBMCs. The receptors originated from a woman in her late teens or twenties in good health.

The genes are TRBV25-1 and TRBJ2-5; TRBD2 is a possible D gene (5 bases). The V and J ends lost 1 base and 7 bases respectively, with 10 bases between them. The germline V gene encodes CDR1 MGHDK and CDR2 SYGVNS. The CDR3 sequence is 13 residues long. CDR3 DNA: TGTGCCAGCAGTGAATCGGGGATGGGGACCCAGTACTTC. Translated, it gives CASSESGMGTQYF.

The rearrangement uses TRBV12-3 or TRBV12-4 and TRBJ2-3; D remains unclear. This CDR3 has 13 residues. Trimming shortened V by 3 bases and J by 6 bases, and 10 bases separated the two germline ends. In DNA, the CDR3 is TGTGCCAGCAGTTTTCCGCCCCGTGATACGCAGTATTTT. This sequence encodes CASSFPPRDTQYF.

The CDR3 coding sequence is TGCAGTGCCGCGAGCGCAACAGGGGGTGGTTACGAGCAGTACTTC. Protein: CSAASATGGGYEQYF. This chain uses TRBV20-1 with TRBJ2-7; TRBD1 aligns across 8 bases. With 6 bases clipped from V and 4 bases from J, the junction kept 14 bases outside the gene matches. Germline CDR1 reads DFQATT; CDR2 reads SNEGSKA (reference sequence). The CDR3 extends over 15 amino acids.

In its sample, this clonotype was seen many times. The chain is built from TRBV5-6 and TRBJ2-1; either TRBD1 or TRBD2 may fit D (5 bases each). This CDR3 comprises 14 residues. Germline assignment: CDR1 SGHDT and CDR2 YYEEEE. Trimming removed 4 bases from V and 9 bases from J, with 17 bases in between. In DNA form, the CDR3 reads TGTGCCAGCAGCGGGGCTTGGGAGTCCCTTGAGCAGTTCTTC. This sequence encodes CASSGAWESLEQFF.

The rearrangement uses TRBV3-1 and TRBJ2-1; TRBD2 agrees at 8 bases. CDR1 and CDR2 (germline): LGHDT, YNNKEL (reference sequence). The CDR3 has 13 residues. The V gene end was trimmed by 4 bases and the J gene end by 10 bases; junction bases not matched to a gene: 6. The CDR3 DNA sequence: TGTGCCAGCAGCCTCAGCGGGAGAAGAGAGCAGTTCTTC. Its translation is CASSLSGRREQFF.

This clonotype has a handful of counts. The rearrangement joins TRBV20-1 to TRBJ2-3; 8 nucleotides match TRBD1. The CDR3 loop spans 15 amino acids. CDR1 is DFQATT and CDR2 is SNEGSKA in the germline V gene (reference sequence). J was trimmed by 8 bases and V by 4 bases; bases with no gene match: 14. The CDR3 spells CSATTSLLTGGTQYF. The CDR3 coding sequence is TGCAGTGCTACTACGTCCCTTCTAACAGGGGGTACGCAGTATTTT.

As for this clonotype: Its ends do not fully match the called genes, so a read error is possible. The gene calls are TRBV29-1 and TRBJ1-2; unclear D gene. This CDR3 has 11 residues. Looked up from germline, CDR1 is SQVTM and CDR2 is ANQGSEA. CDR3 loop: CSVVQVTETIF. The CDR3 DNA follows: TGCAGCGTTGTTCAGGTGACCGAAACGATATTC.

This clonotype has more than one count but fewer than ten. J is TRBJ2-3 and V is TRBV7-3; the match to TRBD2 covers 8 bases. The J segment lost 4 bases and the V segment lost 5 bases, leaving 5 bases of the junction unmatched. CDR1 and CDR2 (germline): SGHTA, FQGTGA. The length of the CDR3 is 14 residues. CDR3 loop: CASSHGGGADTQYF. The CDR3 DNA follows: TGTGCCAGCAGCCACGGGGGGGGTGCAGATACGCAGTATTTT.

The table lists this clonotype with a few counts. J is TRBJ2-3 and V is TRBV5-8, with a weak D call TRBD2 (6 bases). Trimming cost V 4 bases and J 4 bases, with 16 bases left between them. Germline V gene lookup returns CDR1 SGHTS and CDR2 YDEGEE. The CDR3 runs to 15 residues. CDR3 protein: CASSPGSAGSDTQYF. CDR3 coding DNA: TGTGCCAGCAGCCCCGGATCGGCGGGGTCAGATACGCAGTATTTT.

This CDR3 is CASSDLGDTQYF. DNA of the CDR3: TGTGCCAGCAGTGATCTAGGAGATACGCAGTATTTT. The chain recombines TRBV6-4 with TRBJ2-3, with D unresolved. Looked up from germline, CDR1 is MRHNA and CDR2 is SNTAGT. The length of the CDR3 is 12 residues. V lost 3 bases and J lost 5, with 6 bases in between.